This T cell receptor (beta chain) was obtained from a study of siplizumab effects on memory and regulatory T cells (dated by TCRdb to about 2019). Concerning the study at large: The study examined how the anti-CD2 antibody siplizumab affects alloreactive T-cell subsets in allogeneic mixed lymphocyte reactions built from human PBMCs. Overall study results and their limits: Roughly 75-97% of proliferating CD4+ or CD8+ clones could not be assigned a naive or memory phenotype. Unstimulated naive T cells appeared to be more diverse than memory T cells, and naive cells seemed to make a substantial contribution to the alloresponse. In reactions with siplizumab, an average of 68.8% of mappable alloreactive CD4+ clones were Treg-derived, compared with about 27% in control reactions. Because sequences at frequencies below about 10^-5 were poorly captured, only a minor fraction of alloreactive clones could be mapped back to unstimulated subsets. Whether proliferating Tregs from siplizumab cultures were suppressive was not functionally confirmed. The cumulative frequency of alloreactive sequences that could be traced back to unstimulated CD4+ memory T cells was significantly reduced by siplizumab.

Library preparation employed the immunoSEQ multiplex PCR assay. The deep sequencing platform assayed around 94,000 TCR templates per sample. Genomic DNA extracted from sorted T cells was the material used for TCRbeta CDR3 sequencing. The published analysis was carried out like this. The R programming language was used for clonal analysis of the TCRbeta CDR3 data. Alloreactive CD4+ and CD8+ clones were identified by comparing unstimulated samples to CFSE-low samples taken after the reaction. Regulatory or non-regulatory origin was assigned to alloreactive CD4+ clones by matching of sequences to sorted unstimulated Treg and non-Treg repertoires. In TCRdb, the immuneACCESS table is reduced to in-frame sequences with V and J assigned. These tables do not hold every clone; where another copy was compared, an unresolved V gene accounts for under half, and the others remain unexplained. V and J calls and clone size follow that table, whereas D and trimming were derived from the DNA. The sample table records about 100,000 clones; about 93% of these occur just once. The leading ten clones occupy approximately 0.61% of the sample.

Trimming costs V 6 bases and J 0 bases, and their ends lie 16 bases apart. Reading from cysteine to phenylalanine, the CDR3 counts 16 amino acids. Only the CDR3 region is kept as DNA, spanning 48 bases read in frame from base 1. From the germline V gene, CDR1 is SGHRS and CDR2 is YFSETQ. This clone was recorded once. Its antigen specificity is not known. No much larger clone is present one base from it, and per-base qualities are unavailable. TCRbeta CDR3 sequencing was performed on sorted unstimulated T cells and on proliferating T cells recovered from mixed lymphocyte reactions. Fresh whole blood from nine to eleven HLA-typed healthy donors served as the source for isolating PBMCs. To map where alloreactive clones came from, unstimulated CD4+ regulatory T cells were FACS-sorted.

Recombination connected TRBV5-1 to TRBJ2-4, with no reliable assignment of the D segment. The TCR sequence derives from a human donor in good health. Sequences were obtained from Tregs sorted from blood. The nucleotide sequence is given as TGCGCCAGCAACGTTGGATACCCGGTAGCCAAAAACATTCAGTACTTC. Its translation is CASNVGYPVAKNIQYF. Extended through the reference TRBV5-1 and TRBJ2-4 proteins, this CDR3 yields the full variable domain: KAGVTQTPRYLIKTRGQQVTLSCSPISGHRSVSWYQQTPGQGLQFLFEYFSETQRNKGNFPGRFSGRQFSNSRSEMNVSTLELGDSALYLCASNVGYPVAKNIQYFGAGTRLSVL.